Each of the 5 T cell receptor beta chains below was sequenced from the same sample in a study of identical twins. TCRdb processed the 5' RACE reads anew with MiXCR; each CDR3 protein has one entry. Among 690,000 or so distinct CDR3 sequences, over 8.5% were seen once, and the ten largest hold 0.8% to 1%. These data are also associated with another study on yellow fever vaccine responses in identical twins.

Material for sequencing was PBMCs. The receptors here all came from a woman between 18 and 30 years old in good health.

The chain joins TRBV6-1 to TRBJ1-5; 10 bases are a match to TRBD1. CDR1 and CDR2 (germline): MNHNS, SASEGT. CDR3 length: 16 amino acids. With V trimmed by 1 base and J by 6 bases, 6 bases remained unmatched. The CDR3 region has the DNA TGTGCCAGCAGTGAAGGGCAGACAGGGGGCCGTCAGCCCCAGCATTTT. Translated, it gives CASSEGQTGGRQPQHF.

Only a few counts were recorded for this clonotype. The chain joins TRBV10-3 to TRBJ1-6, with 8 nucleotides matching TRBD1. The germline CDR1 and CDR2 sequences are ENHRY and SYGVKD. Unmatched junction bases numbered 3, after V lost 3 bases and J lost 5 bases. The CDR3 loop spans 15 amino acids. DNA of the CDR3: TGTGCCATCAGTGATAGGACAGGGAATAATTCACCCCTCCACTTT. Protein: CAISDRTGNNSPLHF.

The V gene is TRBV7-2, the J gene TRBJ2-3; D is unresolved. V was shortened by 5 bases and J by 1 base, with 16 bases between the two germline ends. The CDR3 loop spans 16 amino acids. The germline gives CDR1 SGHTA, CDR2 FQGNSA. CDR3 residues: CASSPITVFRTDTQYF. CDR3 coding DNA: TGTGCCAGCAGCCCAATAACCGTGTTCCGCACAGATACGCAGTATTTT.

The J gene is TRBJ2-7, the V gene TRBV7-2; 11 bases align to TRBD2. There are 16 residues in the CDR3. In germline, CDR1 is SGHTA, CDR2 FQGNSA. The V segment lost 8 bases and the J segment 0 bases; nucleotides outside the gene matches: 9. The CDR3: CASRRLAGGSSYEQYF. The CDR3 DNA sequence: TGTGCCAGCCGTCGCCTAGCGGGGGGTAGCTCCTACGAGCAGTACTTC.

This clonotype was seen repeatedly, ten times or more. V usage is TRBV20-1 and J usage is TRBJ2-5, with D perhaps TRBD1 (6 bases). The CDR3 covers 14 residues. In germline, CDR1 is DFQATT, CDR2 SNEGSKA (reference sequence). Trimming left V 3 bases short and J 5 bases short, with 16 bases between. DNA for the CDR3: TGCAGTGCTAGTTTGGCAGGGGTGATTGAGACCCAGTACTTC. Translation gives CSASLAGVIETQYF.